Each of the 29 T cell receptor beta chains below was sequenced from the same sample in a study of blood T cell repertoires in COVID-19. Profiled with immunoSEQ multiplex PCR; TCRdb holds only in-frame clones, not every one. The sample gives about 190,000 clones, 82% of which show up once; 7.8% is in the top ten. Sequenced material: peripheral blood. The receptors come from a woman aged 55 to 70 with COVID-19, enrolled during active disease.

V and J are TRBV5-1 and TRBJ1-3; TRBD1 might be the D (6 bases). V lost 3 bases and J lost 0, with 13 bases in between. The CDR3 has 16 amino acids. Germline CDR1 reads SGHRS; CDR2 reads YFSETQ. The CDR3 region has the DNA TGCGCCAGCAGCTCGGGGGGGCAAATCTCTGGAAACACCATATATTTT. This codes for CASSSGGQISGNTIYF.

The sample holds one count of this clone. The rearrangement uses TRBV19 and TRBJ2-1; D is unclear. V shed 5 bases and J shed 6 bases, with 14 bases lying between them. The germline V gene encodes CDR1 LNHDA and CDR2 SQIVND (reference sequence). The CDR3 is 14 amino acids. CDR3 DNA sequence: TGTGCCAGTAGTCCAGGAATAGGCGTCAATGAGCAGTTCTTC. Protein: CASSPGIGVNEQFF.

This clone was observed a single time. The chain couples TRBV3-1 (or the pseudogene TRBV3-2) to TRBJ1-3, with TRBD1 matching over 8 bases. Germline V lookup: CDR1 LGHDT, CDR2 YNNKEL (reference sequence). The CDR3 has 14 residues. The V segment lost 4 bases and the J segment 9 bases; nucleotides outside the gene matches: 8. The chain's CDR3 is CASSPRTGPITIYF. DNA for the CDR3: TGTGCCAGCAGCCCTCGGACAGGGCCGATCACCATATATTTT.

The chain joins TRBV9 to TRBJ1-1, with a tentative D call TRBD1 (6 bases). In germline, CDR1 is SGDLS, CDR2 YYNGEE. The CDR3 has 14 residues. Deletions cut 4 bases from V and 4 bases from J, with 14 bases between. The CDR3 DNA sequence: TGTGCCAGCAGCAGCGACAGAGGGGGCACTGAAGCTTTCTTT. It translates to CASSSDRGGTEAFF.

The rearrangement links TRBV28 to TRBJ1-1; TRBD1 matches at 7 bases. The CDR3 has 15 amino acids. With V trimmed by 1 base and J by 5 bases, 7 bases remained unmatched. Germline assignment: CDR1 MDHEN and CDR2 SYDVKM. The CDR3 DNA follows: TGTGCCAGCAGTTTATTATGGCAGGGGGGAACTGAAGCTTTCTTT. Translation: CASSLLWQGGTEAFF. The entire variable domain, with the rest obtained from reference TRBV28 and TRBJ1-1, is as follows: DVKVTQSSRYLVKRTGEKVFLECVQDMDHENMFWYRQDPGLGLRLIYFSYDVKMKEKGDIPEGYSVSREKKERFSLILESASTNQTSMYLCASSLLWQGGTEAFFGQGTRLTVV.

This sequence joins TRBV30 and TRBJ1-2; maybe TRBD1 (6 bases). The length of the CDR3 is 13 residues. V lost 3 bases, J lost 8 bases, and 16 bases lay in between. Germline values: CDR1 GTSNPN, CDR2 SVGIG (reference sequence). The CDR3 coding sequence is TGTGCCTGGAGCGCCGCGGGGGGCTTAGGCTACACCTTC. Its translation is CAWSAAGGLGYTF. Full variable domain (missing parts from reference TRBV30 and TRBJ1-2): SQTIHQWPATLVQPVGSPLSLECTVEGTSNPNLYWYRQAAGRGLQLLFYSVGIGQISSEVPQNLSASRPQDRQFILSSKKLLLSDSGFYLCAWSAAGGLGYTFGSGTRLTVV.

This chain uses TRBV27 with TRBJ2-5, with TRBD2 identical over 7 bases. There are 13 residues in the CDR3. V lost 4 bases, J lost 5 bases, and 4 bases stayed unmatched. The germline V gene encodes CDR1 MNHEY and CDR2 SMNVEV (reference sequence). The CDR3 loop is CASSSLASETQYF. Written as DNA, the CDR3 is TGTGCCAGCAGTTCACTAGCGAGTGAGACCCAGTACTTC.

This clone came up many times. The chain has TRBV19 and TRBJ1-5, with TRBD1 identical over 7 bases. Germline CDR1 is LNHDA and CDR2 is SQIVND (reference sequence). This CDR3 has 15 amino acids. The J segment lost 2 bases and the V segment lost 7 bases, leaving 8 bases of the junction unmatched. The CDR3: CASINTGQRNQPQHF. The CDR3 nucleotides read TGTGCCAGTATCAATACGGGACAGCGCAATCAGCCCCAGCATTTT.

The chain is built from TRBV27 and TRBJ1-4, with 7 bases lining up with TRBD1. Germline V lookup: CDR1 MNHEY, CDR2 SMNVEV (reference sequence). The trim removed 7 bases at V and 5 bases at J, leaving 4 bases unmatched. There are 13 residues in the CDR3. CDR3 coding DNA: TGTGCCAGCACCACCAGGGGGAATGAAAAACTGTTTTTT. Amino acids: CASTTRGNEKLFF. Together with reference TRBV27 and TRBJ1-4, the CDR3 gives the full variable domain: EAQVTQNPRYLITVTGKKLTVTCSQNMNHEYMSWYRQDPGLGLRQIYYSMNVEVTDKGDVPEGYKVSRKEKRNFPLILESPSPNQTSLYFCASTTRGNEKLFFGSGTQLSVL.

The V and J genes are TRBV7-9 and TRBJ2-3; D is perhaps TRBD1 (6 bases). Trimming removed 3 bases from V and 2 bases from J, with 21 bases in between. In germline, CDR1 is SEHNR, CDR2 FQNEAQ (reference sequence). The length of the CDR3 is 18 residues. CDR3 region: CASSLAGAGTKVTDTQYF. The CDR3 region has the DNA TGTGCCAGCAGCTTGGCAGGGGCCGGGACGAAAGTCACAGATACGCAGTATTTT.

This rearrangement joins TRBV28 to TRBJ1-1, with 7 nucleotides matching TRBD1. The CDR3 is made up of 10 amino acids. Germline V gene lookup returns CDR1 MDHEN and CDR2 SYDVKM. The J segment lost 9 bases and the V segment lost 6 bases, leaving 1 base of the junction unmatched. CDR3 sequence: CASRDRKAFF. The CDR3 region has the DNA TGTGCCAGCAGGGACAGGAAAGCTTTCTTT.

This chain links TRBV6-5 with TRBJ1-4, with 7 bases identical to TRBD1. Per germline, CDR1 MNHEY and CDR2 SVGAGI. The CDR3 is 15 residues long. Trimming took 5 bases from V and 8 from J; bases not matched to a gene: 11. The CDR3 region has the DNA TGTGCCAGCAGTACGCGTACAGGGGCGGGCGAAAAACTGTTTTTT. Protein product: CASSTRTGAGEKLFF.

This clone has only a few counts. V usage is TRBV29-1 and J usage is TRBJ1-2, with D unclear. Germline CDR1 and CDR2: SQVTM and ANQGSEA. The germline V and J ends were trimmed by 5 bases and 3 bases, with 16 bases remaining between them. The CDR3 runs to 14 residues. Here the CDR3 reads CSVFVPDQDYGYTF. CDR3 bases: TGCAGCGTTTTCGTGCCGGATCAGGACTATGGCTACACCTTC.

CDR3 nucleotide sequence: TGTGCCAGCAGTGAACTAGGAAGTAGGACAGGGAATGAGCAGTTCTTC. This encodes CASSELGSRTGNEQFF. The chain carries TRBV6-1 and TRBJ2-1; 8 bases match TRBD1. The germline V gene has CDR1 MNHNS and CDR2 SASEGT. There are 16 residues in the CDR3. V trimming: 2 bases; J trimming: 7 bases; junction bases outside the gene matches: 10.

This clone is a singleton in its sample. The chain employs TRBV9 and TRBJ2-1; TRBD2 aligns across 11 bases. V shed 3 bases and J 3 bases; nucleotides not matched to a gene: 8. This CDR3 contains 17 residues. Per germline, CDR1 SGDLS and CDR2 YYNGEE. As DNA, the CDR3 is TGTGCCAGCAGCGGAAGTAGCGGGAGGGCCCTCTACAATGAGCAGTTCTTC. This gives the protein CASSGSSGRALYNEQFF.

The chain combines TRBV3-1 (or the pseudogene TRBV3-2) with TRBJ1-1; 10 bases match TRBD1. With V trimmed by 1 base and J by 7 bases, 3 bases remained unmatched. CDR3 length: 14 amino acids. The germline gives CDR1 LGHDT, CDR2 YNNKEL (reference sequence). The CDR3 protein is CASSQGDRGLEAFF. In DNA form, the CDR3 reads TGTGCCAGCAGCCAAGGGGACAGGGGTCTTGAAGCTTTCTTT.

In DNA, the CDR3 is TGTGCCAGCAGCTTACTCGCGGGAGGCCGCGGGGGCGAGCAGTTCTTC. Its translation is CASSLLAGGRGGEQFF. The chain combines TRBV11-1 with TRBJ2-1; 8 bases match TRBD2. V shed 2 bases and J 10 bases; nucleotides not matched to a gene: 13. The germline gives CDR1 SGHAT, CDR2 FQDESV (reference sequence). The CDR3 has 16 amino acids.

This chain uses TRBV28 with TRBJ1-2; 7 positions match TRBD1. There are 14 residues in the CDR3. CDR1 and CDR2 (germline): MDHEN, SYDVKM. Germline trimming cut 6 bases from V and 3 bases from J; bases unmatched to any gene: 7. CDR3 loop: CASRVGGGDYGYTF. The CDR3 coding sequence is TGTGCCAGCAGGGTCGGAGGGGGCGACTATGGCTACACCTTC.

This sequence joins TRBV12-2 and TRBJ1-6; the table assigns TRBD1, which was not confirmed against the DNA. TRBV12-2 is marked as a pseudogene. CDR3 length: 17 residues. The CDR3 sequence: CASRSEPGQGFRSPLHF. Here the CDR3 DNA reads TGTGCAAGTCGCTCGGAGCCGGGACAGGGTTTCAGATCACCCCTCCACTTT.

The chain links TRBV3-1 (or the pseudogene TRBV3-2) to TRBJ1-1; D is unclear. The germline V gene has CDR1 LGHDT and CDR2 YNNKEL (reference sequence). The CDR3 extends over 12 amino acids. V gave up 5 bases and J gave up 3 bases, with 7 bases separating them. CDR3 DNA sequence: TGTGCCAGCAGCTGGGAGGACACTGAAGCTTTCTTT. This translates into CASSWEDTEAFF.

CDR3 sequence: CASSLSRYGEGVNSPLHF. CDR3 coding DNA: TGTGCCAGCAGTTTAAGCCGCTATGGGGAGGGGGTGAATTCACCCCTCCACTTT. The chain is built from TRBV27 and TRBJ1-6; D is perhaps TRBD1 (6 bases). CDR1 MNHEY and CDR2 SMNVEV come from the germline V gene (reference sequence). The CDR3 has 18 amino acids. Trimming removed 2 bases from V and 7 bases from J, with 21 bases in between.

This sequence joins TRBV11-3 and TRBJ2-1, with D possibly TRBD1 on 5 matching bases. The V end was cut by 5 bases, the J end by 5 bases, with 19 bases between. Germline values: CDR1 SGHNT, CDR2 YENEEA. This CDR3 has 16 amino acids. The CDR3 bases are TGTGCCAGCAGCACCCAGAGAAGGGGCTTCCACAATGAGCAGTTCTTC. Its translation is CASSTQRRGFHNEQFF.

The chain is built from TRBV30 and TRBJ1-6; TRBD1 might be the D (6 bases). The CDR3 sequence is 14 residues long. Germline loops: CDR1 GTSNPN, CDR2 SVGIG (reference sequence). V shed 5 bases and J shed 8 bases, with 16 bases lying between them. CDR3 coding DNA: TGTGCCTGGGGATCGACAGGCCGATATTCACCCCTCCACTTT. It specifies CAWGSTGRYSPLHF.

This clone showed up just once. The CDR3 region has the DNA TGTGCCAGCTCACCGGACATCTCTGGAAACACCATATATTTT. The encoded protein is CASSPDISGNTIYF. This chain links TRBV18 with TRBJ1-3, with a tentative D call TRBD1 (5 bases). V shed 3 bases and J shed 0 bases, with 6 bases lying between them. The CDR3 sequence is 14 residues long. Germline V gene data show CDR1 as KGHSH and CDR2 as LQKENI.

The chain is built from TRBV5-1 and TRBJ2-1, with D possibly matching TRBD1 (5 bases). The germline V and J ends were trimmed by 5 bases and 0 bases, with 9 bases remaining between them. This CDR3 has 14 amino acids. Per the germline V gene, CDR1 is SGHRS and CDR2 is YFSETQ. CDR3: CASRTESSYNEQFF. The CDR3 DNA reads TGCGCCAGCAGGACAGAGAGCTCCTACAATGAGCAGTTCTTC.

The CDR3 here is CAISPGREYNSPLHF. CDR3 in DNA: TGTGCCATCAGTCCGGGGAGGGAATATAATTCACCCCTCCACTTT. The chain uses TRBV10-3 and TRBJ1-6; D gene unclear. Germline CDR1 reads ENHRY; CDR2 reads SYGVKD. V was cut by 5 bases and J by 4 bases, with 12 bases left in between. The length of the CDR3 is 15 residues.

The chain employs TRBV6-6 and TRBJ2-3, with D hard to call. V was pared by 4 bases and J by 2 bases, with 10 bases between. This CDR3 contains 14 residues. Germline lookup yields CDR1 MNHNY and CDR2 SVGAGI (reference sequence). In nucleotides, the CDR3 is TGTGCCAGCAGTTCCCGTCTTCCCACAGATACGCAGTATTTT. It translates to CASSSRLPTDTQYF.

The V call is TRBV28, the J call TRBJ1-2; D unresolved. Germline CDR1 MDHEN, CDR2 SYDVKM. The CDR3 loop spans 14 amino acids. Deletions cut 5 bases from V and 6 bases from J, with 16 bases between. The CDR3 loop is CASSPPGRVDGYTF. CDR3 in DNA: TGTGCCAGCAGTCCCCCCGGGAGGGTGGATGGCTACACCTTC.

The rearrangement links TRBV19 to TRBJ2-3; 14 bases line up with TRBD2. Germline loops: CDR1 LNHDA, CDR2 SQIVND (reference sequence). The CDR3 spans 17 residues. The trim removed 4 bases at V and 1 base at J, leaving 4 bases unmatched. Here the CDR3 reads CASSKTSGGAGTDTQYF. The CDR3 DNA follows: TGTGCCAGTAGTAAGACTAGCGGGGGGGCCGGCACAGATACGCAGTATTTT.